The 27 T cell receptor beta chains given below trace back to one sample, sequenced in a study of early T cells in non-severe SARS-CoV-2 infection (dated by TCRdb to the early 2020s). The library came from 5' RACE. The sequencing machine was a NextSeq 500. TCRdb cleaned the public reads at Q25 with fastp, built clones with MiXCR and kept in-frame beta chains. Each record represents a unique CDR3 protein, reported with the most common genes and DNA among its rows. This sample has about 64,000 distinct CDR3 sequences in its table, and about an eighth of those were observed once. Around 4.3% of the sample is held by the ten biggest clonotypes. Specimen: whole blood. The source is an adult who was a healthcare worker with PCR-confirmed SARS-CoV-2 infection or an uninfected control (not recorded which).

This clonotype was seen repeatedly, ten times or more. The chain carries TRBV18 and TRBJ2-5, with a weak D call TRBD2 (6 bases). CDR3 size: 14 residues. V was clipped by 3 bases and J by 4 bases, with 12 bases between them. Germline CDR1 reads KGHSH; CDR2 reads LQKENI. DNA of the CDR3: TGTGCCAGCTCACCGGGCGGGGAAGGAGAGACCCAGTACTTC. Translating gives CASSPGGEGETQYF.

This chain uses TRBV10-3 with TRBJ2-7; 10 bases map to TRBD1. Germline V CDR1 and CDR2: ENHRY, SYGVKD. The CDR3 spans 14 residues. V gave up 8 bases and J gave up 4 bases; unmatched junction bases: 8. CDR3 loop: CAIDSGTGEYEQYF. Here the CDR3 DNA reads TGTGCCATCGATTCCGGGACAGGGGAATACGAGCAGTACTTC.

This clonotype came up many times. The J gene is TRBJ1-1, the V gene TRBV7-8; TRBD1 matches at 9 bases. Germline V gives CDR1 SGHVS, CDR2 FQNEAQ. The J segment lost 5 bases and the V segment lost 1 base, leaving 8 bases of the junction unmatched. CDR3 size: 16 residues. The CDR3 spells CASSLEYRGPQTEAFF. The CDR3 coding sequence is TGTGCCAGCAGCTTAGAGTACAGGGGGCCTCAGACTGAAGCTTTCTTT.

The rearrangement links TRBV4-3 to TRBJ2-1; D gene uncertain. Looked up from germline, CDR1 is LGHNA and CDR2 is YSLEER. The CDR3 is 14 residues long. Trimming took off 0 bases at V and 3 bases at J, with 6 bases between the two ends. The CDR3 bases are TGCGCCAGCAGCCAAGACAGCCACTACAATGAGCAGTTCTTC. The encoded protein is CASSQDSHYNEQFF.

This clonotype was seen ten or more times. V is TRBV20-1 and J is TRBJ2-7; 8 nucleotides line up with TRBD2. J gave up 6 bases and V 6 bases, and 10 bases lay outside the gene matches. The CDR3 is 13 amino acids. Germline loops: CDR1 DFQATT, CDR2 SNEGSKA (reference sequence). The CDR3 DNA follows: TGCAGTGCCTCGGGGGGGGGCTGGAGCGAGCAGTACTTC. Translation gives CSASGGGWSEQYF.

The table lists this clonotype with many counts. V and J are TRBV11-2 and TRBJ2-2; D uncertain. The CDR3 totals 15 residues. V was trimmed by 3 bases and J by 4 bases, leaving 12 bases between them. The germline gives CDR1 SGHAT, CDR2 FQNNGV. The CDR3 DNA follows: TGTGCCAGCAGCTTGAAAGCGTGGGTCACCGGGGAGCTGTTTTTT. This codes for CASSLKAWVTGELFF.

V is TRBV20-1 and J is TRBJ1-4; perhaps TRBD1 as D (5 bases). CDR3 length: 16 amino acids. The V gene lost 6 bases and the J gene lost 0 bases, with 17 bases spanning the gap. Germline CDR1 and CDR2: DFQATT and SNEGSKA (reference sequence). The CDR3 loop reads CSAWDHLKATNEKLFF. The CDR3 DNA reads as TGCAGTGCGTGGGACCACCTGAAAGCAACTAATGAAAAACTGTTTTTT.

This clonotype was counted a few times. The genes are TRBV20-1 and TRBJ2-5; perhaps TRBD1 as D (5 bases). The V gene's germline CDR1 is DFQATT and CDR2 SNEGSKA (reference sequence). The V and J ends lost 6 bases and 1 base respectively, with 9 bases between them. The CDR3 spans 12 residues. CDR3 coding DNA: TGCAGTGCCCAGGGCCCCCAAGAGACCCAGTACTTC. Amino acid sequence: CSAQGPQETQYF.

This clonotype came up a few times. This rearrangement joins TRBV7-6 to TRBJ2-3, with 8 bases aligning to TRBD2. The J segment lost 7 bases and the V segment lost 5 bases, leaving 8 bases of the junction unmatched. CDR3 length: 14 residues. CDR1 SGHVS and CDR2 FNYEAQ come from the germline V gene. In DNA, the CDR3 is TGTGCCAGCAGCACGGGGACTAGTCCTCATACGCAGTATTTT. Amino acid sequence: CASSTGTSPHTQYF.

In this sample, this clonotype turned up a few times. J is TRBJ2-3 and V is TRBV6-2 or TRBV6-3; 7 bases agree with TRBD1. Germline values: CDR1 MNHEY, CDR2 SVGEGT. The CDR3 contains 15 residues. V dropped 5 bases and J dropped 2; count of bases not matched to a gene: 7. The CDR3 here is CASSEGDRTTDTQYF. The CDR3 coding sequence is TGTGCCAGCAGTGAAGGGGACAGAACCACAGATACGCAGTATTTT.

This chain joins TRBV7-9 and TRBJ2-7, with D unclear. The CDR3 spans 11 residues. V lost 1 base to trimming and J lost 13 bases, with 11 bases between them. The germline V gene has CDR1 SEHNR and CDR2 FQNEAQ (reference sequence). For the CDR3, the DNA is TGTGCCAGCAGCTTAGTGGAGACAACCTACTTC. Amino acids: CASSLVETTYF.

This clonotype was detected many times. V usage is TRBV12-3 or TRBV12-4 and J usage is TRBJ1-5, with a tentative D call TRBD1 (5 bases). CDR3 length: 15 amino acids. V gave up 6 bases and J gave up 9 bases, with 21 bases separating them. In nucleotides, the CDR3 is TGTGCCAGCAGCCGGGACCTAGAGTCAGGTCTGCCCCAGCATTTT. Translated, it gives CASSRDLESGLPQHF.

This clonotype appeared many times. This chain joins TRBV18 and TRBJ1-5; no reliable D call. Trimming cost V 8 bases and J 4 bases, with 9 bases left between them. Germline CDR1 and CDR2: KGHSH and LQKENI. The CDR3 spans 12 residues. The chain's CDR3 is CASHGENQPQHF. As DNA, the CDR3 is TGTGCCAGCCACGGCGAAAATCAGCCCCAGCATTTT.

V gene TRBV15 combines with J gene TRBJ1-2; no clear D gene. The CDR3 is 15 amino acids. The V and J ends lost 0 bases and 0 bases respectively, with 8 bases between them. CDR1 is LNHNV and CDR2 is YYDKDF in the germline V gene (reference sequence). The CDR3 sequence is CATSREGATNYGYTF. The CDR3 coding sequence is TGTGCCACCAGCAGAGAGGGTGCTACTAACTATGGCTACACCTTC.

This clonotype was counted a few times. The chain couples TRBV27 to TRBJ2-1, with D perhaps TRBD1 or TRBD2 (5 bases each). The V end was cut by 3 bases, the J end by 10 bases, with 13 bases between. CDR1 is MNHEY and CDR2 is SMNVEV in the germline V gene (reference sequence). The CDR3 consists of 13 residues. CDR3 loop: CASSFFEGQEQFF. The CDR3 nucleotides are TGTGCCAGCAGTTTTTTCGAGGGGCAGGAGCAGTTCTTC.

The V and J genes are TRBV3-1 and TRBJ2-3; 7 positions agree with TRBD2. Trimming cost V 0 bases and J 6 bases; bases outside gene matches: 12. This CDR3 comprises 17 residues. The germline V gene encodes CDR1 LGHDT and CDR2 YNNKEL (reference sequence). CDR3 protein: CASSQEPGGILVDTQYF. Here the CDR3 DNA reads TGTGCCAGCAGCCAAGAACCGGGAGGAATTTTAGTGGATACGCAGTATTTT.

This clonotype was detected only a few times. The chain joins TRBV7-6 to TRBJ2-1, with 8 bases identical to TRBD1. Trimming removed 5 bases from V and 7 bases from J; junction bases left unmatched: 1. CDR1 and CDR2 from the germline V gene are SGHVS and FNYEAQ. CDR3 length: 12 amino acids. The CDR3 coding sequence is TGTGCCAGCAGCAGGACAGGGAATGAGCAGTTCTTC. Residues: CASSRTGNEQFF.

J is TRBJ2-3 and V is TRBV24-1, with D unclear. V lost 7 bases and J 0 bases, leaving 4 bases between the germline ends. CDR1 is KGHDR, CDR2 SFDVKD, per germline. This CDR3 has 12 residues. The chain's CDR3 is CATSSSTDTQYF. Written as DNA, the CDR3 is TGTGCCACCAGCTCTAGCACAGATACGCAGTATTTT.

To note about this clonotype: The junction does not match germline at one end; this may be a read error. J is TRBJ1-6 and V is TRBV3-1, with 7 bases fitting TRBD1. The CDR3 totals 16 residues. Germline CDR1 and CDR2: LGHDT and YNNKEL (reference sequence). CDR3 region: CASSPRDSAYNSPLLF. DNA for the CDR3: TGTGCCAGCAGCCCGCGGGACAGCGCCTATAATTCACCCCTCCTTTTT.

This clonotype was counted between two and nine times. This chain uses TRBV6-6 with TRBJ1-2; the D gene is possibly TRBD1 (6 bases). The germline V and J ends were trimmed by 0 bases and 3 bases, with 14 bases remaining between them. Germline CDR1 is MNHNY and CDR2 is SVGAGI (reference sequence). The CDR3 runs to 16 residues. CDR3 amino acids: CASSYSKVGADYGYTF. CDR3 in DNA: TGTGCCAGCAGTTACTCGAAGGTGGGGGCAGACTATGGCTACACCTTC.

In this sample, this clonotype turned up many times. In DNA, the CDR3 is TGTGCCAGCAGCCCGGGACAGGGAAAAAATCAGCCCCAGCATTTT. It yields the protein CASSPGQGKNQPQHF. The J gene is TRBJ1-5, the V gene TRBV2; TRBD1 matches 9 bases. V gave up 6 bases and J gave up 4 bases; unmatched junction bases: 7. The CDR3 extends over 15 amino acids. Germline CDR1 is SNHLY and CDR2 is FYNNEI.

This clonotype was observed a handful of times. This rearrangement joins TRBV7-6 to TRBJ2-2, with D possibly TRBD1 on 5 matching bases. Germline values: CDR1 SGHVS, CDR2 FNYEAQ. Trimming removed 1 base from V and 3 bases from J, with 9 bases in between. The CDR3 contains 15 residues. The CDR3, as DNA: TGTGCCAGCAGCTTAGTTGGACATTACACCGGGGAGCTGTTTTTT. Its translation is CASSLVGHYTGELFF.

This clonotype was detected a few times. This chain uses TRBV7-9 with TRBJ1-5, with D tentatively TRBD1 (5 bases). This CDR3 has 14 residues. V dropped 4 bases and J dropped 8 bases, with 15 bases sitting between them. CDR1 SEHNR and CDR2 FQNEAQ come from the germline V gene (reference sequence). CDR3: CASSSVEGREPQHF. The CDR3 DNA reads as TGTGCCAGCAGCTCGGTCGAGGGGAGGGAGCCCCAGCATTTT. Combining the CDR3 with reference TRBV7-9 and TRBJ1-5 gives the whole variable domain DTGVSQNPRHKITKRGQNVTFRCDPISEHNRLYWYRQTLGQGPEFLTYFQNEAQLEKSRLLSDRFSAERPKGSFSTLEIQRTEQGDSAMYLCASSSVEGREPQHFGDGTRLSIL.

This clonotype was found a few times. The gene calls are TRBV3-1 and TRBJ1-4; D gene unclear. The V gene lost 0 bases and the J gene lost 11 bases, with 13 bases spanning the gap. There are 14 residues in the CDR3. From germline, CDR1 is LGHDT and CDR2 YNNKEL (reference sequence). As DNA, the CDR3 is TGTGCCAGCAGCCAAGATCCCCGGACGGGGAAACTGTTTTTT. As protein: CASSQDPRTGKLFF. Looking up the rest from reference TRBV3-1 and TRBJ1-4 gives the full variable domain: DTAVSQTPKYLVTQMGNDKSIKCEQNLGHDTMYWYKQDSKKFLKIMFSYNNKELIINETVPNRFSPKSPDKAHLNLHINSLELGDSAVYFCASSQDPRTGKLFFGSGTQLSVL.

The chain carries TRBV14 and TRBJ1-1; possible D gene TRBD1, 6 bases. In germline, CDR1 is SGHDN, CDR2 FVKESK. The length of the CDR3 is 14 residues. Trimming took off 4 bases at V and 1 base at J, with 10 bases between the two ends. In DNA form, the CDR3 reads TGTGCCAGCAGCCGGGAGGACAGGAACACTGAAGCTTTCTTT. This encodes CASSREDRNTEAFF.

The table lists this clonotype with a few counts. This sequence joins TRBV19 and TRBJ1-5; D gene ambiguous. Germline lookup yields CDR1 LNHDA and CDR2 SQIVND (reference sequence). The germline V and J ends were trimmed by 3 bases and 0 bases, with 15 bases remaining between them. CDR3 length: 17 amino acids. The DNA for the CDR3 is TGTGCCAGTAGTATTAGGCCTACTACTTATAGCAATCAGCCCCAGCATTTT. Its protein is CASSIRPTTYSNQPQHF.

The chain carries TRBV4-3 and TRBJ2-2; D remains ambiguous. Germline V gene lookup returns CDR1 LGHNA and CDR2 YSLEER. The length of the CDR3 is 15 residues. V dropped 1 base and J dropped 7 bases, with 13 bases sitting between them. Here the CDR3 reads CASSQGYPLVGELFF. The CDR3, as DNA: TGCGCCAGCAGCCAAGGTTATCCATTGGTCGGGGAGCTGTTTTTT.